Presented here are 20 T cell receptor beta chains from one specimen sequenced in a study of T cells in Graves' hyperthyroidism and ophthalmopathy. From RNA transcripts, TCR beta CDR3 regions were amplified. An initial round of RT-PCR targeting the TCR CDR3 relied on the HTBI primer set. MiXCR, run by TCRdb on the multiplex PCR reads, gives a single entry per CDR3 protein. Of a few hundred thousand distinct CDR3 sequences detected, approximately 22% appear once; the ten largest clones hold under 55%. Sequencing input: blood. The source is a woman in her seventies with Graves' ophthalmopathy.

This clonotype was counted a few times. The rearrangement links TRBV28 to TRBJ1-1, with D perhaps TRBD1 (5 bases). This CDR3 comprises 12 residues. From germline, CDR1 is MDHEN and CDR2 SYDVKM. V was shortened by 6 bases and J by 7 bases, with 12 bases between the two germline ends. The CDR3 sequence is CASSTGQIEAFF. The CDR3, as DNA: TGTGCCAGCAGCACAGGACAAATTGAAGCTTTCTTT.

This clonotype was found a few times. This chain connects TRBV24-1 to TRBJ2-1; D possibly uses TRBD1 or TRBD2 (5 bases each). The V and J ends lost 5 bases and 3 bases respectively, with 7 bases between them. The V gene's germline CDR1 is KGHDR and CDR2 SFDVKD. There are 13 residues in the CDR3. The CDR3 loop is CATSGDRYNEQFF. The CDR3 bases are TGTGCCACCAGTGGGGACCGCTACAATGAGCAGTTCTTC.

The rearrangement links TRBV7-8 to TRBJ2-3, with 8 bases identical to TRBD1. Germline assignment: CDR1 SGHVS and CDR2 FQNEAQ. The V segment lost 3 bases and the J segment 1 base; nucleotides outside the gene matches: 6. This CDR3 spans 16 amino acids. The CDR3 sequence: CASSFAQGAGTDTQYF. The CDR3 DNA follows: TGTGCCAGCAGCTTCGCCCAGGGGGCTGGCACAGATACGCAGTATTTT. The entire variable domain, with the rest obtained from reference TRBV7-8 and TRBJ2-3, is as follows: GAGVSQSPRYKVAKRGQDVALRCDPISGHVSLFWYQQALGQGPEFLTYFQNEAQLDKSGLPSDRFFAERPEGSVSTLKIQRTQQEDSAVYLCASSFAQGAGTDTQYFGPGTRLTVL.

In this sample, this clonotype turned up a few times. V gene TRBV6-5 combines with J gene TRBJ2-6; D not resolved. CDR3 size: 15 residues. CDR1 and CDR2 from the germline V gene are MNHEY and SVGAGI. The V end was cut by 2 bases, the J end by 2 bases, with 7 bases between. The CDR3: CASSYPAAGANVLTF. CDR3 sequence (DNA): TGTGCCAGCAGTTACCCCGCTGCTGGGGCCAACGTCCTGACTTTC.

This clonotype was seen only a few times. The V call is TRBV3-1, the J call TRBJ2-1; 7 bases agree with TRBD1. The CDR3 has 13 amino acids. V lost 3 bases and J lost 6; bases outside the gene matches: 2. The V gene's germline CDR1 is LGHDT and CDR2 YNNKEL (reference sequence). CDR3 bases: TGTGCCAGCAGCCAGGACAGGTTCAATGAGCAGTTCTTC. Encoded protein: CASSQDRFNEQFF.

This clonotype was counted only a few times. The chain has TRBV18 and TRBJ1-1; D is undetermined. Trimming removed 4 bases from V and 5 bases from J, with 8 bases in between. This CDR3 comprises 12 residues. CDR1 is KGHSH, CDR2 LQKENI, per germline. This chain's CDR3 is CASSQSRTEAFF. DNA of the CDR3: TGTGCCAGCTCACAGAGTCGAACTGAAGCTTTCTTT.

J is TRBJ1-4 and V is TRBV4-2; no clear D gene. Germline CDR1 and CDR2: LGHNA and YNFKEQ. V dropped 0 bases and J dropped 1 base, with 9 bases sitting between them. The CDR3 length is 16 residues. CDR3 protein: CASSQDSTVTNEKLFF. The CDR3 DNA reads TGTGCCAGCAGCCAAGATTCAACAGTAACTAATGAAAAACTGTTTTTT.

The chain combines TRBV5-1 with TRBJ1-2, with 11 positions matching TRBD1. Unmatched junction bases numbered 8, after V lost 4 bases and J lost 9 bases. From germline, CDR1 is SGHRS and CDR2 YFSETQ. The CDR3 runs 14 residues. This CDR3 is CASSNGQGAPSYTF. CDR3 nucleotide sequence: TGCGCCAGCAGCAATGGACAGGGGGCGCCGAGCTACACCTTC.

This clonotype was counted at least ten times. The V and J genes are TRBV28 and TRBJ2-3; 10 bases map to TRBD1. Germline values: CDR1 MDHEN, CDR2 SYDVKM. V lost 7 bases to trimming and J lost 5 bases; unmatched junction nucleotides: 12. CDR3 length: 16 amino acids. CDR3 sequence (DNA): TGTGCCAGCACCACGATCTGGGACAGGGGAGGAGATACGCAGTATTTT. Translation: CASTTIWDRGGDTQYF. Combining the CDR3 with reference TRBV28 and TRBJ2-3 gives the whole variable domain DVKVTQSSRYLVKRTGEKVFLECVQDMDHENMFWYRQDPGLGLRLIYFSYDVKMKEKGDIPEGYSVSREKKERFSLILESASTNQTSMYLCASTTIWDRGGDTQYFGPGTRLTVL.

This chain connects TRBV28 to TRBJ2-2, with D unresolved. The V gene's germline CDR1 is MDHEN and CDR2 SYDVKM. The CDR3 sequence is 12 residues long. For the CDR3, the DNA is TGTGGGTTTAGGACGAGCACCGGGGAGCTGTTTTTT. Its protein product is CGFRTSTGELFF.

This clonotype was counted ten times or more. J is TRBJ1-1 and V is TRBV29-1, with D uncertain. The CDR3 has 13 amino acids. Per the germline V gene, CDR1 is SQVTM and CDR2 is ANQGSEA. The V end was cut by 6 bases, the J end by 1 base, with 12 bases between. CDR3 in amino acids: CSVKDVKNTEAFF. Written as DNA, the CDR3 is TGCAGCGTAAAGGACGTAAAGAACACTGAAGCTTTCTTT.

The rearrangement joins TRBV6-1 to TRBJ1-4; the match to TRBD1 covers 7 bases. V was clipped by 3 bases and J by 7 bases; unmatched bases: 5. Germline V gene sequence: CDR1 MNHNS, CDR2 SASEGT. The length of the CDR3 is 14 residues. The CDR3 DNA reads TGTGCCAGCAGTGAGGACAGGAGCCCTGAAAAACTGTTTTTT. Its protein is CASSEDRSPEKLFF.

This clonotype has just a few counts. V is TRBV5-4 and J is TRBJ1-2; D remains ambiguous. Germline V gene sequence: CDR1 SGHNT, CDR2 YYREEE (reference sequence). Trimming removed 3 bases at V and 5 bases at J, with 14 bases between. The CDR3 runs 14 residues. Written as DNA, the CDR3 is TGTGCCAGCAGCTCACTAGTTCTGGGGTATGGCTACACCTTC. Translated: CASSSLVLGYGYTF.

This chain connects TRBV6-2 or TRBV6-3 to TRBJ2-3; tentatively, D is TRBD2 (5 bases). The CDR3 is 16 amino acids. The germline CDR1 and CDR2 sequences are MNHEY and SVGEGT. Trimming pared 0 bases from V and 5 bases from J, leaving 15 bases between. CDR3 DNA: TGTGCCAGCAGTTACTCGGGAGCACTGGCTTTAGATACGCAGTATTTT. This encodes CASSYSGALALDTQYF.

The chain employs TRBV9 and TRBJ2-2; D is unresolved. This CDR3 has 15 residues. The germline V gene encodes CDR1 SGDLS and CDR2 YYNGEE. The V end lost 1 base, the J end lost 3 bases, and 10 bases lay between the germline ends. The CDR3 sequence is CASSVTSLHTGELFF. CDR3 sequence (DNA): TGTGCCAGCAGCGTAACGTCCCTTCACACCGGGGAGCTGTTTTTT.

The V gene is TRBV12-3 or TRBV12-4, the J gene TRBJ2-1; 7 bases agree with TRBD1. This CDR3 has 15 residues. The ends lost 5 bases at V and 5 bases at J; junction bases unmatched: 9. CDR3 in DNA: TGTGCCAGCAGTGCCACAGGGGTAACCCACAATGAGCAGTTCTTC. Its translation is CASSATGVTHNEQFF.

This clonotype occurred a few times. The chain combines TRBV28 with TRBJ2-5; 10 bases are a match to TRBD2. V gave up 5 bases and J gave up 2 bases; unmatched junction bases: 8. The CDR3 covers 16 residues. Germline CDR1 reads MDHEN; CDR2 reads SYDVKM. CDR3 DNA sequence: TGTGCCAGCAGTCCTGATAGGACTAGCGGACAAGAGACCCAGTACTTC. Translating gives CASSPDRTSGQETQYF.

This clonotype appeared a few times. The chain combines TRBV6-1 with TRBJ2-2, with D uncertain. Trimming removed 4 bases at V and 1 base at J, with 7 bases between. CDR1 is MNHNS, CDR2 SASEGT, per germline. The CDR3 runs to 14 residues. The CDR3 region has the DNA TGTGCCAGCAGTGCGACTGTGAACACCGGGGAGCTGTTTTTT. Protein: CASSATVNTGELFF.

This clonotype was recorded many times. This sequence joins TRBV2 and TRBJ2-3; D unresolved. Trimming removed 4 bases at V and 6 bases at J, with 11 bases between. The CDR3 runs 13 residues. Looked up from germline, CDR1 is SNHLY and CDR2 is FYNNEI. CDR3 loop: CASSVGMWDTQYF. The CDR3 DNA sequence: TGTGCCAGCAGTGTGGGGATGTGGGATACGCAGTATTTT.

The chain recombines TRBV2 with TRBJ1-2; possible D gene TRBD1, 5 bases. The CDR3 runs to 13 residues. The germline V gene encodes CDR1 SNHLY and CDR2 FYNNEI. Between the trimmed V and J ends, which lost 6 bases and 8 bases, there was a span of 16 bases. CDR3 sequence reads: CASREPGRSGYTF. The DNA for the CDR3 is TGTGCCAGCAGGGAACCGGGACGTTCCGGCTACACCTTC.